In this sample, the clone carrying this T cell receptor beta chain turned up many times. The record originates from a study of human T cells and chemical hapten exposure. On the study more broadly: Alopecia areata, totalis or universalis affected patients, mainly female.

The junction had 14 bases not matched to a gene; V was cut back by 1 base and J by 5 bases. Germline loops: CDR1 SGHRS, CDR2 YFSETQ. The CDR3 has 17 amino acids. Each CDR3 protein gets one entry after TCRdb re-called the RACE reads with MiXCR. The sample carries 60,000 to 75,000 distinct CDR3 sequences, 6.7% recorded once. Specified time point: pre-sensitization, week 0. Regarding treatment: therapeutic diphenylcyclopropenone sensitization with weekly scalp DPC. The rearrangement joins TRBV5-1 to TRBJ2-5; TRBD1 matches 7 bases. The sample was whole blood, taken in connection with sensitization to the hapten diphenylcyclopropenone (DPC). The sequence was collected from a woman aged 25 to 39 with alopecia areata. Some clones in this sample may be carry-over from other donors' samples. The CDR3 sequence is CASSLPNMTGPRETQYF. DNA of the CDR3: TGCGCCAGCAGCTTGCCAAATATGACAGGGCCGCGCGAGACCCAGTACTTC.